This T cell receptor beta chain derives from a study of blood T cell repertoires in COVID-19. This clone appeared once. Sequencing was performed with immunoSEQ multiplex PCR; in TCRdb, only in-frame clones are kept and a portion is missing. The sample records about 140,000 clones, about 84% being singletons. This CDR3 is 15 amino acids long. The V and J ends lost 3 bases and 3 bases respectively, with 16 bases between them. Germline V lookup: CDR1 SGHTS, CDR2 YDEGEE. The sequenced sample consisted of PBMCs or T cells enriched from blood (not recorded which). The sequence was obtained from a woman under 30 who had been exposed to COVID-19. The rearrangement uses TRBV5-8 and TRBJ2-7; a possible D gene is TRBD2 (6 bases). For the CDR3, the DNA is TGTGCCAGCAGCTCTGACGGAGGGATCTTCTACGAGCAGTACTTC. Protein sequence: CASSSDGGIFYEQYF.